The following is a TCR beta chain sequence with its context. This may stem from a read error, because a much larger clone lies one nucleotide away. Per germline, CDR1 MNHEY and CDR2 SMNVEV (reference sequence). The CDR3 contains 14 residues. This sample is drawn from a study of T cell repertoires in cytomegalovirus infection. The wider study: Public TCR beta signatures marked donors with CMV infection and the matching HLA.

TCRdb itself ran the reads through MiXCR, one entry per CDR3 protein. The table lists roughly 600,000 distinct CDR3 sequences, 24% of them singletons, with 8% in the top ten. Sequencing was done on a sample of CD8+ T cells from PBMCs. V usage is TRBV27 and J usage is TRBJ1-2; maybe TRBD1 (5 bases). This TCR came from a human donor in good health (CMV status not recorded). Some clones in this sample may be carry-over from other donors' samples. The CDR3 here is CANSLTGGLNGYTF. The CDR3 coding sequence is TGTGCCAACAGTCTCACCGGGGGACTTAATGGCTACACCTTC.